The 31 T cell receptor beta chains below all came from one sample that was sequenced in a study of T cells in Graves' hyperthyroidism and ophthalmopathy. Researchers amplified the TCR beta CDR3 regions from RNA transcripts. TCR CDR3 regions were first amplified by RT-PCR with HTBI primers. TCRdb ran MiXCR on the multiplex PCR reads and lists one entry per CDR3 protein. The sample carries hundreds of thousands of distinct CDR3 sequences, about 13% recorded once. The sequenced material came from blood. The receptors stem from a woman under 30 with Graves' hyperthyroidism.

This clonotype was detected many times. The CDR3 protein is CASISGGLINTEAFF. In DNA, the CDR3 is TGTGCCAGCATCAGCGGAGGGTTAATAAACACTGAAGCTTTCTTT. The chain has TRBV5-6 and TRBJ1-1; no clear D. CDR3 length: 15 amino acids. Trimming took 6 bases from V and 2 from J, leaving 17 bases between them. The germline gives CDR1 SGHDT, CDR2 YYEEEE. Supplemented by reference TRBV5-6 and TRBJ1-1, the full variable domain reads DAGVTQSPTHLIKTRGQQVTLRCSPKSGHDTVSWYQQALGQGPQFIFQYYEEEERQRGNFPDRFSGHQFPNYSSELNVNALLLGDSALYLCASISGGLINTEAFFGQGTRLTVV.

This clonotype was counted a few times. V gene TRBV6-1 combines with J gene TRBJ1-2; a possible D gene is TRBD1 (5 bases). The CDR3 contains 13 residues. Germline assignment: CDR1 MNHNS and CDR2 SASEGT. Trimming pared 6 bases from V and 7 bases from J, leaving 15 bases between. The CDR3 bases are TGTGCCAGCAGGGGACTGGGGCTTAGTGGCTACACCTTC. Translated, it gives CASRGLGLSGYTF.

The CDR3, as DNA: TGCGCCAGCAGCTTTGGGAGTTCGTCGTTGACCCAGTACTTC. Amino acids: CASSFGSSSLTQYF. The chain carries TRBV5-1 and TRBJ2-5, with a tentative D call TRBD2 (5 bases). Germline assignment: CDR1 SGHRS and CDR2 YFSETQ. This CDR3 has 14 residues. Between the trimmed V and J ends, which lost 2 bases and 7 bases, there was a span of 15 bases.

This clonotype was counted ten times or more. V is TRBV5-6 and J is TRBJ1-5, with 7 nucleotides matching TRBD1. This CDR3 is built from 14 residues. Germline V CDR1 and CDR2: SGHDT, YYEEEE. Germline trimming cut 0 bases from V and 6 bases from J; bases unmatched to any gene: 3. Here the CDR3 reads CASSLDRGSQPQHF. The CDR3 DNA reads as TGTGCCAGCAGCTTGGACAGGGGAAGTCAGCCCCAGCATTTT.

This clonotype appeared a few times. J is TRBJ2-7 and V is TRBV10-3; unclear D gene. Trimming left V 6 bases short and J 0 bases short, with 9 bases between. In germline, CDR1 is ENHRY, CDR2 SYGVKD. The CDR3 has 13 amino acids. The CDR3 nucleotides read TGTGCCATCAGAGGACCAAGCTCCTACGAGCAGTACTTC. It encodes CAIRGPSSYEQYF.

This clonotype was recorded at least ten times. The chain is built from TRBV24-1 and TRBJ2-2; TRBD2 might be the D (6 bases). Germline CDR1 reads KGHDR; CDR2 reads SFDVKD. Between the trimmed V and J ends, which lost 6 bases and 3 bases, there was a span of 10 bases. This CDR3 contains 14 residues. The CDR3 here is CATSRPGDTGELFF. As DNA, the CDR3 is TGTGCCACCAGTAGGCCGGGAGACACCGGGGAGCTGTTTTTT.

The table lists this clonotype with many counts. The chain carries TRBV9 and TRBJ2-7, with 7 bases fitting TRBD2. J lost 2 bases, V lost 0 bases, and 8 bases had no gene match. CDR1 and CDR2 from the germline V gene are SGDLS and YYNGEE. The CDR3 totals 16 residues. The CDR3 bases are TGTGCCAGCAGCGTAGCTCTAGCGGAATCCCCCTACGAGCAGTACTTC. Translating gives CASSVALAESPYEQYF.

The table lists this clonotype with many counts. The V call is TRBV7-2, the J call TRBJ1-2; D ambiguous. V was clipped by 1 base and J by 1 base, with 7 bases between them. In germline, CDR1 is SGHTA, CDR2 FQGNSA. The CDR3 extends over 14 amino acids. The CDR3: CASSLDWDNYGYTF. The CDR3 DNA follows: TGTGCCAGCAGCTTAGATTGGGATAACTATGGCTACACCTTC.

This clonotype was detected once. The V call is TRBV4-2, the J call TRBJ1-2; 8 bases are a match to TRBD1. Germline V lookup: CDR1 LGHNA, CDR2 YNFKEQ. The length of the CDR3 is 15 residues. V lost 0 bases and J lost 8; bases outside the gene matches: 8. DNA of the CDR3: TGTGCCAGCAGCCAAGATCGCGCAGGGGGCGTAGGCTACACCTTC. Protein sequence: CASSQDRAGGVGYTF.

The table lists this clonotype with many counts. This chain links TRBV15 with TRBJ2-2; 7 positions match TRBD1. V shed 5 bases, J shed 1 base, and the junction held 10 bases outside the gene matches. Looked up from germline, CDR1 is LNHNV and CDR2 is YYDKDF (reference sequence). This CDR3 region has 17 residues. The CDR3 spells CATSWPGQGENTGELFF. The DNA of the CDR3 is TGTGCCACCAGCTGGCCGGGGCAGGGGGAGAACACCGGGGAGCTGTTTTTT.

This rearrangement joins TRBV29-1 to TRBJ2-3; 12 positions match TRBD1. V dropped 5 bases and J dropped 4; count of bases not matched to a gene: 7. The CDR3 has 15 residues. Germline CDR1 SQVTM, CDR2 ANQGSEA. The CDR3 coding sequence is TGCAGCGTTTACCCGGGACAGGGGGCCGCAGATACGCAGTATTTT. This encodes CSVYPGQGAADTQYF.

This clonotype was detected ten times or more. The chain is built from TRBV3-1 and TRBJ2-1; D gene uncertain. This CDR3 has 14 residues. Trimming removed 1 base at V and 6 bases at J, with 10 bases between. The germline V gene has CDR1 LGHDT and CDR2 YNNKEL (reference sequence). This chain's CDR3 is CASSQVVVGNEQFF. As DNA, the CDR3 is TGTGCCAGCAGCCAAGTGGTCGTCGGCAATGAGCAGTTCTTC.

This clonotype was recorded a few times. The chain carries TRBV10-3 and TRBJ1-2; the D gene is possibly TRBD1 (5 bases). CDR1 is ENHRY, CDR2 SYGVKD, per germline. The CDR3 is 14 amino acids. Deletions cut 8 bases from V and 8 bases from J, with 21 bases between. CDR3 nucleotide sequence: TGTGCCATCTGGCCGTCGGGCAGGGAGGACGGCTACACCTTC. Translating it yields CAIWPSGREDGYTF.

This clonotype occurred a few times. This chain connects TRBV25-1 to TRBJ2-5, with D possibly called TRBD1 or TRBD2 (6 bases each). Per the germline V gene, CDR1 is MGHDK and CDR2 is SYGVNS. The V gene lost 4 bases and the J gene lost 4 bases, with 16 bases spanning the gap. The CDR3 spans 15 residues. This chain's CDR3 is CASSGGQGRLETQYF. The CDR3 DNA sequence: TGTGCCAGCAGTGGTGGGCAGGGGAGGCTAGAGACCCAGTACTTC.

CDR3 residues: CASRTRNLRENTGELFF. The CDR3 bases are TGTGCCAGCAGGACTCGAAATCTGCGGGAGAACACCGGGGAGCTGTTTTTT. This rearrangement joins TRBV4-2 to TRBJ2-2; D is perhaps TRBD2 (6 bases). V lost 6 bases, J lost 1 base, and 18 bases lay in between. This CDR3 has 17 residues. Germline-derived CDR1 and CDR2 are LGHNA and YNFKEQ.

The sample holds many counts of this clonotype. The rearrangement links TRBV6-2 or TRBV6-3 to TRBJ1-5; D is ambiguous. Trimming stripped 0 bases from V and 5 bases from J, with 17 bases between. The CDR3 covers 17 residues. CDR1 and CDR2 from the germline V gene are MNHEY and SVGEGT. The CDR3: CASSYSSSGRLDQPQHF. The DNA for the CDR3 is TGTGCCAGCAGTTACTCGAGTAGTGGCAGGCTGGATCAGCCCCAGCATTTT.

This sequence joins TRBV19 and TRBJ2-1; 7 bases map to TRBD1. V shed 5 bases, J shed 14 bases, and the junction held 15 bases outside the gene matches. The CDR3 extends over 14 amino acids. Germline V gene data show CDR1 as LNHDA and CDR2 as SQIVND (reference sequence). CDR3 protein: CASSPRGTEGPKFF. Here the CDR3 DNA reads TGTGCCAGTAGTCCGAGGGGGACAGAAGGCCCGAAGTTCTTC.

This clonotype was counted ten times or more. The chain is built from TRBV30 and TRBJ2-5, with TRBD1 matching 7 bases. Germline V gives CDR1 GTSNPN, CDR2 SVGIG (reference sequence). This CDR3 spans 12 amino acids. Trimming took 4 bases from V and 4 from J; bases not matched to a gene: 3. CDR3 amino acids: CAWNPGGETQYF. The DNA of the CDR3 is TGTGCCTGGAACCCAGGGGGAGAGACCCAGTACTTC.

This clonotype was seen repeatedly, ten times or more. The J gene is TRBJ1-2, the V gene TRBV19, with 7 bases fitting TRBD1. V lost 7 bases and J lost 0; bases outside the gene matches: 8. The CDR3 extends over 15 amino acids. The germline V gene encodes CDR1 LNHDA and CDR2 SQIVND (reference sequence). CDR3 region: CASTRDSLANYGYTF. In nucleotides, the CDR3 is TGTGCCAGTACCCGGGACAGCCTAGCTAACTATGGCTACACCTTC.

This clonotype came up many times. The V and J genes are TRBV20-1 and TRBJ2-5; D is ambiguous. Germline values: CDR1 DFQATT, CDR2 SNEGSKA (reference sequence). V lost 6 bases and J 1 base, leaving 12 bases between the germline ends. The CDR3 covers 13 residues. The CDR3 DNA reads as TGCAGTGCCAATAGGGCGGTCCAAGAGACCCAGTACTTC. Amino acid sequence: CSANRAVQETQYF.

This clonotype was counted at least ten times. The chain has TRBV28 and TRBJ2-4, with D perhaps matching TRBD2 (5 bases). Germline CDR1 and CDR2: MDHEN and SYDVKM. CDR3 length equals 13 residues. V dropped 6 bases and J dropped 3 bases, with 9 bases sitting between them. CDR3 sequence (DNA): TGTGCCAGCAGGGGTCGGGGCAAAAACATTCAGTACTTC. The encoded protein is CASRGRGKNIQYF. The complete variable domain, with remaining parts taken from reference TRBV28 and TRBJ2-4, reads DVKVTQSSRYLVKRTGEKVFLECVQDMDHENMFWYRQDPGLGLRLIYFSYDVKMKEKGDIPEGYSVSREKKERFSLILESASTNQTSMYLCASRGRGKNIQYFGAGTRLSVL.

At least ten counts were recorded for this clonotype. CDR3 sequence (DNA): TGTGCCAGCAGTTATTACGGACAGGGCCCCCAAGAGACCCAGTACTTC. As protein: CASSYYGQGPQETQYF. The chain has TRBV6-2 or TRBV6-3 and TRBJ2-5, with 8 bases lining up with TRBD1. V was clipped by 3 bases and J by 1 base; unmatched bases: 7. Germline V lookup: CDR1 MNHEY, CDR2 SVGEGT. The CDR3 is 16 amino acids.

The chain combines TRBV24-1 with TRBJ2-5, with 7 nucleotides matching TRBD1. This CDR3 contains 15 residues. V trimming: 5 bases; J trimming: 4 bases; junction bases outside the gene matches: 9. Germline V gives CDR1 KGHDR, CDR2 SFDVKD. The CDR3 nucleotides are TGTGCCACCAGTGTCGACAGGGTAGGTCGAGAGACCCAGTACTTC. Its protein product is CATSVDRVGRETQYF.

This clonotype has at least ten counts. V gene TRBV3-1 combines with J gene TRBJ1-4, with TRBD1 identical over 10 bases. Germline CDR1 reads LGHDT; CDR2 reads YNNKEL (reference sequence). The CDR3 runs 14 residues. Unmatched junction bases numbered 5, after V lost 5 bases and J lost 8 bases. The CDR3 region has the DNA TGTGCCAGCAGCTCCGGGACAGGGGCCGAAAAACTGTTTTTT. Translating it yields CASSSGTGAEKLFF.

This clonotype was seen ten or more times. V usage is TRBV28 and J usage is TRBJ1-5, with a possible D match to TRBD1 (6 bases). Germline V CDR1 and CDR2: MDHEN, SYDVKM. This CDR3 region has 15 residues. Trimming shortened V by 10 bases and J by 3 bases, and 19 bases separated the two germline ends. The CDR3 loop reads CANSPNRVDNQPQHF. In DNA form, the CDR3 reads TGTGCCAACAGCCCCAACAGGGTAGACAATCAGCCCCAGCATTTT.

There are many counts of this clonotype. The CDR3 protein is CAIKGSAASTDTQYF. The CDR3 DNA reads as TGTGCCATCAAGGGATCCGCAGCTAGCACAGATACGCAGTATTTT. The rearrangement links TRBV10-3 to TRBJ2-3; D uncertain. V lost 7 bases to trimming and J lost 0 bases, with 14 bases between them. CDR3 size: 15 residues. Germline V CDR1 and CDR2: ENHRY, SYGVKD.

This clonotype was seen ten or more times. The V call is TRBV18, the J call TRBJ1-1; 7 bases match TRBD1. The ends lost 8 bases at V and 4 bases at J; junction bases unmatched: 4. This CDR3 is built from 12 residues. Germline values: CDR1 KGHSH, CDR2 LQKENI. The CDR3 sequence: CASGRDSTEAFF. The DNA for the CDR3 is TGTGCCAGCGGAAGGGACAGCACTGAAGCTTTCTTT. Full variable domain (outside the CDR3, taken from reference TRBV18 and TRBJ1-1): NAGVMQNPRHLVRRRGQEARLRCSPMKGHSHVYWYRQLPEEGLKFMVYLQKENIIDESGMPKERFSAEFPKEGPSILRIQQVVRGDSAAYFCASGRDSTEAFFGQGTRLTVV.

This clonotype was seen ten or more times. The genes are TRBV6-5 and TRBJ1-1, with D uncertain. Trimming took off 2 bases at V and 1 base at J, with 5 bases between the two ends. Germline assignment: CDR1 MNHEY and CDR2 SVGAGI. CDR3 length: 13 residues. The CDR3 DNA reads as TGTGCCAGCAGTTACGCGGGGAACACTGAAGCTTTCTTT. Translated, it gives CASSYAGNTEAFF.

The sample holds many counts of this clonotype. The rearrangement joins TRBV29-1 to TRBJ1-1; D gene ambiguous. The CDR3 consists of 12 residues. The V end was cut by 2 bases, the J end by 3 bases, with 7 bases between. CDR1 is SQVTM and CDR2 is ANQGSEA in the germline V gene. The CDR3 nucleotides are TGCAGCGTTGAAAATGGGGACACTGAAGCTTTCTTT. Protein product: CSVENGDTEAFF.

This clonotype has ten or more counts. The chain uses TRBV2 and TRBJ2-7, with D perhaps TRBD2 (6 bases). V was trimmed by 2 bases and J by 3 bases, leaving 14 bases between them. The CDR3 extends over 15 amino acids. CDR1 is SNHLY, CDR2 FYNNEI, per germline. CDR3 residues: CASSERGSGYYEQYF. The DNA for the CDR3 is TGTGCCAGCAGTGAAAGGGGTAGCGGATACTACGAGCAGTACTTC.

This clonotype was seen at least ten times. The CDR3 DNA is TGTGCCAGCAGCTTGGAGGTCCCGCGGGACGAGCAGTACTTC. Translated: CASSLEVPRDEQYF. The chain couples TRBV5-6 to TRBJ2-7; D perhaps matches TRBD2 (5 bases). CDR1 is SGHDT and CDR2 is YYEEEE in the germline V gene. The CDR3 totals 14 residues. Trimming took 0 bases from V and 5 from J, leaving 12 bases between them.